The 30 T cell receptor beta chains presented below share a single source sample, sequenced in a study of siplizumab effects on memory and regulatory T cells. The data were produced by immunoSEQ multiplex PCR, yet TCRdb's version contains in-frame clones alone and is incomplete. This table has about 100,000 clones, around 90% appearing once. The sample comprised non-Treg CD4+ T cells sorted from blood. All receptors derive from a human donor in good health.

The CDR3 nucleotides are TGCGCCAGCAGCTCCACAGGGGGCGCTTTTGAAAAACTGTTTTTT. Translated: CASSSTGGAFEKLFF. The V call is TRBV5-1, the J call TRBJ1-4, with 9 bases identical to TRBD1. Germline lookup yields CDR1 SGHRS and CDR2 YFSETQ. There are 15 residues in the CDR3. The V gene end was trimmed by 3 bases and the J gene end by 7 bases; junction bases not matched to a gene: 7.

The chain links TRBV10-3 to TRBJ2-7, with TRBD1 identical over 9 bases. The germline V gene has CDR1 ENHRY and CDR2 SYGVKD. CDR3 size: 12 residues. V shed 11 bases and J 6 bases; nucleotides not matched to a gene: 8. The DNA of the CDR3 is TGTGCCTCGGGACAGGGAGGTGGCGAGCAGTACTTC. Its protein product is CASGQGGGEQYF.

The CDR3 is CASSLAWGFSGANVLTF. The CDR3 DNA reads as TGTGCCAGCAGCTTAGCTTGGGGGTTCTCTGGGGCCAACGTCCTGACTTTC. The rearrangement uses TRBV11-2 and TRBJ2-6, with D perhaps assigned TRBD1 or TRBD2 (5 bases each). Germline assignment: CDR1 SGHAT and CDR2 FQNNGV. This CDR3 is built from 17 residues. V was trimmed by 1 base and J by 0 bases, leaving 10 bases between them.

V usage is TRBV7-9 and J usage is TRBJ2-2; D uncertain. V was shortened by 1 base and J by 0 bases, with 6 bases between the two germline ends. This CDR3 is built from 15 residues. Germline V CDR1 and CDR2: SEHNR, FQNEAQ (reference sequence). CDR3: CASSLGPPNTGELFF. CDR3 nucleotide sequence: TGTGCCAGCAGCTTAGGGCCACCGAACACCGGGGAGCTGTTTTTT.

V gene TRBV15 combines with J gene TRBJ2-7; tentatively, D is TRBD1 (6 bases). CDR3 size: 19 residues. Germline CDR1 reads LNHNV; CDR2 reads YYDKDF (reference sequence). Between the trimmed V and J ends, which lost 1 base and 2 bases, there was a span of 24 bases. CDR3 in amino acids: CATSRGQLGGSWNAYEQYF. Written as DNA, the CDR3 is TGTGCCACCAGCAGAGGTCAGCTTGGGGGCAGTTGGAACGCCTACGAGCAGTACTTC.

The chain joins TRBV19 to TRBJ2-7; D possibly matches TRBD1 or TRBD2 (6 bases each). This CDR3 contains 14 residues. Between the trimmed V and J ends, which lost 3 bases and 4 bases, there was a span of 13 bases. CDR1 and CDR2 from the germline V gene are LNHDA and SQIVND (reference sequence). The CDR3 here is CASSIPGEAYEQYF. In nucleotides, the CDR3 is TGTGCCAGTAGTATCCCAGGGGAGGCGTACGAGCAGTACTTC.

The gene calls are TRBV5-1 and TRBJ1-2, with D possibly TRBD1 on 6 matching bases. The CDR3 loop spans 13 amino acids. V lost 3 bases and J lost 0, with 6 bases in between. The germline V gene encodes CDR1 SGHRS and CDR2 YFSETQ. CDR3 sequence reads: CASSSGANYGYTF. Written as DNA, the CDR3 is TGCGCCAGCAGCTCAGGGGCTAACTATGGCTACACCTTC.

This chain uses TRBV30 with TRBJ2-3; 7 bases line up with TRBD1. The CDR3 sequence is 13 residues long. Per germline, CDR1 GTSNPN and CDR2 SVGIG (reference sequence). The trim removed 5 bases at V and 0 bases at J, leaving 2 bases unmatched. The CDR3 nucleotides read TGTGCCTGGGGACAGGTCAGCACAGATACGCAGTATTTT. Translating it yields CAWGQVSTDTQYF.

The rearrangement uses TRBV29-1 and TRBJ1-1; D unclear. This CDR3 has 12 residues. Germline-derived CDR1 and CDR2 are SQVTM and ANQGSEA. Trimming took 7 bases from V and 4 from J, leaving 13 bases between them. CDR3 amino acids: CSAWKGGTEAFF. The DNA of the CDR3 is TGCAGCGCCTGGAAAGGTGGCACTGAAGCTTTCTTT. Full variable domain (remainder filled in from reference TRBV29-1 and TRBJ1-1): SAVISQKPSRDICQRGTSLTIQCQVDSQVTMMFWYRQQPGQSLTLIATANQGSEATYESGFVIDKFPISRPNLTFSTLTVSNMSPEDSSIYLCSAWKGGTEAFFGQGTRLTVV.

This chain links TRBV6-5 with TRBJ2-5; 8 nucleotides agree with TRBD1. Unmatched junction bases numbered 10, after V lost 2 bases and J lost 5 bases. Looked up from germline, CDR1 is MNHEY and CDR2 is SVGAGI. The CDR3 loop spans 16 amino acids. The CDR3, as DNA: TGTGCCAGCAGTTACCGCTCAGGGGGCTTAGCCGAGACCCAGTACTTC. It translates to CASSYRSGGLAETQYF.

V and J are TRBV19 and TRBJ1-5; 7 bases agree with TRBD1. This CDR3 is built from 15 residues. V was pared by 5 bases and J by 1 base, with 5 bases of the junction left unmatched. From germline, CDR1 is LNHDA and CDR2 SQIVND (reference sequence). CDR3 protein: CASSQRQGSNQPQHF. CDR3 sequence (DNA): TGTGCCAGTAGTCAGAGACAGGGAAGCAATCAGCCCCAGCATTTT.

This chain uses TRBV6-1 with TRBJ2-5, with D possibly matching TRBD1 (5 bases). V was clipped by 5 bases and J by 5 bases, with 18 bases between them. The CDR3 extends over 15 amino acids. CDR1 and CDR2 from the germline V gene are MNHNS and SASEGT. The CDR3 DNA follows: TGTGCCAGCAGTACCGCTCGGGCAGGGTGGGAGACCCAGTACTTC. The encoded protein is CASSTARAGWETQYF.

This clone was counted between two and nine times. The chain recombines TRBV25-1 with TRBJ1-4; perhaps TRBD1 as D (6 bases). This CDR3 has 12 amino acids. The germline V gene encodes CDR1 MGHDK and CDR2 SYGVNS. The V and J ends lost 4 bases and 11 bases respectively, with 11 bases between them. CDR3 loop: CASSAPGGKLFF. Written as DNA, the CDR3 is TGTGCCAGCAGTGCTCCGGGGGGCAAACTGTTTTTT.

The V gene is TRBV7-2, the J gene TRBJ2-7, with D unresolved. The CDR3 loop spans 17 amino acids. Germline CDR1 SGHTA, CDR2 FQGNSA. Trimming shortened V by 0 bases and J by 3 bases, and 18 bases separated the two germline ends. In DNA form, the CDR3 reads TGTGCCAGCAGCTTAGCGCCGGTGGGGTTTAGGCTCTACGAGCAGTACTTC. It codes for CASSLAPVGFRLYEQYF.

The chain carries TRBV30 and TRBJ2-2; 14 nucleotides line up with TRBD2. The J segment lost 7 bases and the V segment lost 2 bases, leaving 9 bases of the junction unmatched. This CDR3 has 17 amino acids. Germline V gene sequence: CDR1 GTSNPN, CDR2 SVGIG (reference sequence). CDR3 amino acids: CAWSSGTSGRLGGELFF. The DNA of the CDR3 is TGTGCCTGGAGTTCTGGGACTAGCGGGAGATTGGGCGGGGAGCTGTTTTTT.

V gene TRBV5-4 combines with J gene TRBJ2-6; D gene ambiguous. Trimming took 4 bases from V and 0 from J, leaving 14 bases between them. CDR3 length: 17 amino acids. Germline assignment: CDR1 SGHNT and CDR2 YYREEE (reference sequence). The CDR3, as DNA: TGTGCCAGCAGCCCTCGGGCCCAACCCTCTGGGGCCAACGTCCTGACTTTC. This codes for CASSPRAQPSGANVLTF.

This chain connects TRBV9 to TRBJ2-1; D call uncertain. Trimming took off 4 bases at V and 4 bases at J, with 15 bases between the two ends. Per the germline V gene, CDR1 is SGDLS and CDR2 is YYNGEE. The CDR3 length is 15 residues. CDR3 DNA: TGTGCCAGCAGCCCCATCGGGCGCAGATACAATGAGCAGTTCTTC. It specifies CASSPIGRRYNEQFF. Supplemented by reference TRBV9 and TRBJ2-1, the full variable domain reads DSGVTQTPKHLITATGQRVTLRCSPRSGDLSVYWYQQSLDQGLQFLIQYYNGEERAKGNILERFSAQQFPDLHSELNLSSLELGDSALYFCASSPIGRRYNEQFFGPGTRLTVL.

The chain recombines TRBV7-3 with TRBJ2-2; perhaps TRBD1 as D (6 bases). CDR1 and CDR2 from the germline V gene are SGHTA and FQGTGA. The CDR3 is 16 amino acids. V was shortened by 3 bases and J by 4 bases, with 15 bases between the two germline ends. CDR3 in DNA: TGTGCCAGCAGCTTCGGCAGGGGTGGGGCCACCGGGGAGCTGTTTTTT. Encoded protein: CASSFGRGGATGELFF.

The rearrangement joins TRBV6-6 to TRBJ2-1; D may be TRBD2 (6 bases). The CDR3 consists of 15 residues. V was clipped by 6 bases and J by 5 bases, with 17 bases between them. Germline CDR1 MNHNY, CDR2 SVGAGI (reference sequence). CDR3 residues: CASRSHQGGDNEQFF. The DNA for the CDR3 is TGTGCCAGCAGATCGCACCAGGGAGGAGACAATGAGCAGTTCTTC.

The rearrangement links TRBV21-1 to TRBJ2-1; TRBD1 reflects the table's D call only, with no check against the DNA. TRBV21-1 is a pseudogene locus. The CDR3 runs 16 residues. The CDR3 sequence is CASSIGTGPPYNEQFF. The DNA of the CDR3 is TGTGCCAGCAGCATAGGGACAGGGCCCCCCTACAATGAGCAGTTCTTC.

This clone was found once. The chain uses TRBV10-3 and TRBJ2-7; D is unresolved. There are 12 residues in the CDR3. Germline loops: CDR1 ENHRY, CDR2 SYGVKD. Trimming left V 10 bases short and J 3 bases short, with 13 bases between. The CDR3 nucleotides read TGTGCCAGCGCCCCGGGTGTCTACGAGCAGTACTTC. Translating gives CASAPGVYEQYF.

The chain recombines TRBV19 with TRBJ2-7, with 10 bases aligning to TRBD1. Per the germline V gene, CDR1 is LNHDA and CDR2 is SQIVND (reference sequence). J lost 6 bases, V lost 5 bases, and 4 bases had no gene match. The CDR3 spans 13 residues. CDR3 DNA sequence: TGTGCCAGTAGTTTCCGGGACAGGGGCGAGCAGTACTTC. Translated, it gives CASSFRDRGEQYF.

The rearrangement uses TRBV5-1 and TRBJ2-3; D is perhaps TRBD1 (5 bases). CDR3 length: 16 residues. Germline values: CDR1 SGHRS, CDR2 YFSETQ. V was shortened by 0 bases and J by 1 base, with 12 bases between the two germline ends. The CDR3 nucleotides are TGCGCCAGCAGCTTGGCGGTTCAAGGGGGCACAGATACGCAGTATTTT. This gives the protein CASSLAVQGGTDTQYF.

This chain links TRBV5-6 with TRBJ1-1; possibly TRBD1 for D (6 bases). This CDR3 has 13 residues. Looked up from germline, CDR1 is SGHDT and CDR2 is YYEEEE. Trimming removed 0 bases at V and 8 bases at J, with 11 bases between. CDR3 amino acids: CASSLANRVEAFF. CDR3 in DNA: TGTGCCAGCAGCTTGGCTAACAGGGTGGAAGCTTTCTTT.

The chain links TRBV10-3 to TRBJ2-5; D uncertain. The CDR3 covers 11 residues. Germline V gene data show CDR1 as ENHRY and CDR2 as SYGVKD. V shed 3 bases and J shed 3 bases, with 2 bases lying between them. The CDR3 spells CAISEKETQYF. The CDR3 DNA reads TGTGCCATCAGTGAAAAAGAGACCCAGTACTTC.

In this sample, this clone turned up once. The DNA of the CDR3 is TGTGCCTGGACGGGGATGAACACTGAAGCTTTCTTT. Translated: CAWTGMNTEAFF. The chain carries TRBV30 and TRBJ1-1; the D is unclear. V lost 4 bases and J lost 0, with 6 bases in between. Germline CDR1 is GTSNPN and CDR2 is SVGIG (reference sequence). The CDR3 spans 12 residues.

In its sample, this clone was seen a few times. The chain is built from TRBV10-1 and TRBJ2-7, with a possible D match to TRBD1 (5 bases). V was cut by 7 bases and J by 2 bases, with 9 bases left in between. The V gene's germline CDR1 is WNHNN and CDR2 SYGVQD (reference sequence). The length of the CDR3 is 12 residues. The CDR3 coding sequence is TGCGCCAGCACTAAGGACACCTACGAGCAGTACTTC. Translating it yields CASTKDTYEQYF.

The V gene is TRBV6-1, the J gene TRBJ2-3; TRBD2 aligns across 9 bases. CDR1 is MNHNS, CDR2 SASEGT, per germline. This CDR3 comprises 15 residues. The V segment lost 6 bases and the J segment 4 bases; nucleotides outside the gene matches: 8. The CDR3 region is CASRRLAGESDTQYF. As DNA, the CDR3 is TGTGCCAGCAGGAGGTTAGCGGGAGAGTCAGATACGCAGTATTTT.

The chain has TRBV20-1 and TRBJ2-2; D unclear. CDR3 length: 11 amino acids. Germline lookup yields CDR1 DFQATT and CDR2 SNEGSKA (reference sequence). V lost 4 bases and J lost 8, with 8 bases in between. CDR3 in DNA: TGCAGTGCTACGGACGGGGGGGAGCTGTTTTTT. It translates to CSATDGGELFF.

This clone was detected only once. The chain carries TRBV4-2 and TRBJ2-3; 7 nucleotides line up with TRBD2. The CDR3 runs 17 residues. Trimming took 4 bases from V and 2 from J; bases not matched to a gene: 12. Germline V gives CDR1 LGHNA, CDR2 YNFKEQ. The CDR3 coding sequence is TGTGCCAGCAGCCTGCGAGGGGTAGCGGGCAACACAGATACGCAGTATTTT. Translation: CASSLRGVAGNTDTQYF.